This T cell receptor (beta chain) was found in a study of cytomegalovirus exposure and HLA in healthy donors. The PCR made use of 60 Vbeta and 13 Jbeta primers. Data came from immunoSEQ multiplex PCR; TCRdb stores just in-frame clones and leaves some out. The repertoire holds fewer than 150,000 clones, around 80% seen once, with over 0.2% in the top ten. In germline, CDR1 is SQVTM, CDR2 ANQGSEA. The CDR3 extends over 12 amino acids. V dropped 7 bases and J dropped 5 bases, with 14 bases sitting between them. The sequenced sample consisted of PBMCs. The chain employs TRBV29-1 and TRBJ2-5; D gene uncertain. The sequence was obtained from a man between 45 and 60 years old in good health and CMV-seronegative. Written as DNA, the CDR3 is TGCAGCGCCCCGGGTGGCCCTGAGACCCAGTACTTC. This gives the protein CSAPGGPETQYF.